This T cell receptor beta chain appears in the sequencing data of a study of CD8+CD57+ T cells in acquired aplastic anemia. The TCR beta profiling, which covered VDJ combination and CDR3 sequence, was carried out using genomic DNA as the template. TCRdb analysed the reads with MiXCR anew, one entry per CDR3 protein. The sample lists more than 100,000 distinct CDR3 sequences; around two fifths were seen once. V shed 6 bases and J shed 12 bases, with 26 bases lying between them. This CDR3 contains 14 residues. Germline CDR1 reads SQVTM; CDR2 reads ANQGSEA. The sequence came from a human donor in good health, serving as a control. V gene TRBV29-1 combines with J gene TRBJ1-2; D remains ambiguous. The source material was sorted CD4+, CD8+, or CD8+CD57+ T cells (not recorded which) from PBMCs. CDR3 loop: CSVAVGRLGSGNTF. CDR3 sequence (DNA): TGCAGCGTCGCAGTCGGACGGCTTGGCTCTGGAAACACCTTC.